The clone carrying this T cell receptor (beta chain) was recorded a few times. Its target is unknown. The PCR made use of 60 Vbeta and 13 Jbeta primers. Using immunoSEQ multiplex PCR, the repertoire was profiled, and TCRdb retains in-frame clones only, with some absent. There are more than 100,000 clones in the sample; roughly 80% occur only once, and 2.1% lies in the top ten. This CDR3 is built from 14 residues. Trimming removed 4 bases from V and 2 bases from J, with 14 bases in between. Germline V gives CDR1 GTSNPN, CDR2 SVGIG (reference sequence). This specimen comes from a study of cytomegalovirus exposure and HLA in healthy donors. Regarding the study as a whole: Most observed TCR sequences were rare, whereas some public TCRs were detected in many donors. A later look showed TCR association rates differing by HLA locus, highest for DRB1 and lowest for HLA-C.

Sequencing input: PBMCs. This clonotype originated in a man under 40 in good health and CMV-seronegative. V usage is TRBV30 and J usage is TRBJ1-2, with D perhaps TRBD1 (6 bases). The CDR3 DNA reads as TGTGCCTGGAAGGGGGGGCGTCGAAACTATGGCTACACCTTC. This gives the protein CAWKGGRRNYGYTF.